Listed here are 16 T cell receptor beta chains from one sample, sequenced in a study of regulatory T cells in long-lasting Graves disease. Both iRepertoire HTBI primers and Arm-PCR of CDR3 regions were used to build the TCR beta libraries. TCRdb itself ran the multiplex PCR reads through MiXCR, one entry per CDR3 protein. The sample lists around 500,000 distinct CDR3 sequences, about 14% seen once, with over 7.5% in the top ten. Time point given: newly diagnosed GD, antithyroid drugs for less than 3 months. After RNA was extracted from PBMCs, the TCR library was made from it. These data are also associated with another study on T cells in Graves' hyperthyroidism and ophthalmopathy.

The source was peripheral blood mononuclear cells (PBMCs), collected at new diagnosis, from a patient treated with antithyroid drugs. The receptors derive from a man aged 25-45 years with Graves disease.

This clonotype was detected ten times or more. The chain carries TRBV6-1 and TRBJ2-2; D remains unclear. CDR1 is MNHNS and CDR2 is SASEGT in the germline V gene. V lost 7 bases, J lost 8 bases, and 17 bases lay in between. This CDR3 is 14 amino acids long. CDR3 loop: CASTDGPSVGELFF. In DNA form, the CDR3 reads TGTGCCAGCACGGATGGCCCGTCAGTTGGGGAGCTGTTTTTT.

This clonotype was observed at least ten times. J is TRBJ1-4 and V is TRBV18, with D uncertain. Germline V gives CDR1 KGHSH, CDR2 LQKENI. V was pared by 2 bases and J by 5 bases, with 12 bases between. The CDR3 runs to 15 residues. For the CDR3, the DNA is TGTGCCAGCTCACCAAGTACATCCGGCAATGAAAAACTGTTTTTT. The encoded protein is CASSPSTSGNEKLFF. Supplemented by reference TRBV18 and TRBJ1-4, the full variable domain reads NAGVMQNPRHLVRRRGQEARLRCSPMKGHSHVYWYRQLPEEGLKFMVYLQKENIIDESGMPKERFSAEFPKEGPSILRIQQVVRGDSAAYFCASSPSTSGNEKLFFGSGTQLSVL.

There are a few counts of this clonotype. The V and J genes are TRBV19 and TRBJ1-1; D gene uncertain. Between the trimmed V and J ends, which lost 4 bases and 0 bases, there was a span of 9 bases. The V gene's germline CDR1 is LNHDA and CDR2 SQIVND (reference sequence). The CDR3 is 14 residues long. The CDR3 spells CASSKDGLNTEAFF. Written as DNA, the CDR3 is TGTGCCAGTAGTAAGGACGGCCTGAACACTGAAGCTTTCTTT.

The sample holds many counts of this clonotype. The chain has TRBV7-2 and TRBJ2-2, with TRBD2 matching 8 bases. In germline, CDR1 is SGHTA, CDR2 FQGNSA. The CDR3 is 17 amino acids. Trimming removed 0 bases from V and 1 base from J; junction bases left unmatched: 4. CDR3 in DNA: TGTGCCAGCAGCTTAGCGCTGCTAGCGGGGAACACCGGGGAGCTGTTTTTT. It encodes CASSLALLAGNTGELFF.

This clonotype was found many times. The chain recombines TRBV5-1 with TRBJ2-3; unclear D gene. Per germline, CDR1 SGHRS and CDR2 YFSETQ. V was shortened by 0 bases and J by 2 bases, with 7 bases between the two germline ends. The CDR3 runs 14 residues. The CDR3 DNA sequence: TGCGCCAGCAGCTTGGACTGGCCCACAGATACGCAGTATTTT. Amino acid sequence: CASSLDWPTDTQYF.

This chain joins TRBV6-1 and TRBJ2-4, with 13 nucleotides matching TRBD2. V was pared by 9 bases and J by 5 bases, with 4 bases of the junction left unmatched. Germline V gene data show CDR1 as MNHNS and CDR2 as SASEGT. The CDR3 sequence is 14 residues long. This CDR3 reads CASQGLAGQNIQYF. The CDR3 DNA reads as TGTGCCAGTCAGGGACTAGCGGGACAAAACATTCAGTACTTC.

At least ten counts were recorded for this clonotype. The V gene is TRBV12-3 or TRBV12-4, the J gene TRBJ2-1; D is possibly TRBD1 (5 bases). The CDR3 is 14 amino acids. Trimming removed 6 bases at V and 4 bases at J, with 13 bases between. CDR3 DNA: TGTGCCAGCAGCCGACAGTATTCGTACAATGAGCAGTTCTTC. This codes for CASSRQYSYNEQFF.

This clonotype was observed many times. This chain links TRBV27 with TRBJ2-1, with D perhaps matching TRBD2 (7 bases). V dropped 3 bases and J dropped 8 bases, with 14 bases sitting between them. This CDR3 is 14 amino acids long. Looked up from germline, CDR1 is MNHEY and CDR2 is SMNVEV (reference sequence). CDR3 in amino acids: CASSFYREGHEQFF. As DNA, the CDR3 is TGTGCCAGCAGTTTTTACAGGGAGGGACATGAGCAGTTCTTC.

Many counts were recorded for this clonotype. The CDR3 spells CASRISGRGDTQYF. The CDR3 bases are TGTGCCAGCAGGATTAGCGGGAGGGGAGATACGCAGTATTTT. The rearrangement joins TRBV27 to TRBJ2-3; 11 bases fit TRBD2. The CDR3 is made up of 14 amino acids. Unmatched junction bases numbered 4, after V lost 6 bases and J lost 5 bases. Germline CDR1 is MNHEY and CDR2 is SMNVEV (reference sequence).

This clonotype appeared a few times. The V gene is TRBV12-3 or TRBV12-4, the J gene TRBJ1-2; 8 positions match TRBD1. With V trimmed by 5 bases and J by 6 bases, 14 bases remained unmatched. The CDR3 spans 16 residues. The CDR3 nucleotides read TGTGCCAGCAGTGCCTCCAGCTCCGACAGGGGCGATGGCTACACCTTC. It codes for CASSASSSDRGDGYTF.

This clonotype was counted at least ten times. The rearrangement links TRBV2 to TRBJ2-7; possibly TRBD2 for D (5 bases). This CDR3 has 11 residues. The V end was cut by 8 bases, the J end by 6 bases, with 11 bases between. Germline assignment: CDR1 SNHLY and CDR2 FYNNEI. DNA for the CDR3: TGTGCCAGCGTCGAGGGCGCCGAGCAGTACTTC. Amino acid sequence: CASVEGAEQYF.

This clonotype showed up just a few times. The rearrangement uses TRBV28 and TRBJ1-3; TRBD1 matches at 8 bases. Trimming took 6 bases from V and 6 from J; bases not matched to a gene: 13. Per germline, CDR1 MDHEN and CDR2 SYDVKM. The CDR3 totals 16 residues. The DNA for the CDR3 is TGTGCCAGCAGCCCCAGACAGGGGATGGGGCCAAACACCATATATTTT. Translating gives CASSPRQGMGPNTIYF.

This clonotype was seen at least ten times. V gene TRBV6-1 combines with J gene TRBJ2-5; D perhaps matches TRBD2 (6 bases). In germline, CDR1 is MNHNS, CDR2 SASEGT. V lost 4 bases and J lost 1, with 10 bases in between. The CDR3 contains 14 residues. The CDR3 DNA follows: TGTGCCAGCAGTGTGGGAGGTCCCCAAGAGACCCAGTACTTC. Residues: CASSVGGPQETQYF.

Concerning this clonotype itself: Being one base from a much bigger clone, this may be a read error. The chain employs TRBV7-2 and TRBJ2-7, with D hard to call. Trimming stripped 5 bases from V and 7 bases from J, with 12 bases between. Germline lookup yields CDR1 SGHTA and CDR2 FQGNSA. CDR3 length equals 12 residues. CDR3 in DNA: TGTGCCAGCAGCGTGATCCTCAATGAGCAGTACTTC. Its protein is CASSVILNEQYF.

This clonotype showed up many times. This chain connects TRBV27 to TRBJ1-1; 7 bases are shared with TRBD1. J gave up 0 bases and V 5 bases, and 3 bases lay outside the gene matches. The CDR3 sequence is 14 residues long. Germline loops: CDR1 MNHEY, CDR2 SMNVEV (reference sequence). The chain's CDR3 is CASSDRAMNTEAFF. CDR3 nucleotides: TGTGCCAGCAGTGACAGGGCGATGAACACTGAAGCTTTCTTT.

This clonotype was observed many times. Written as DNA, the CDR3 is TGTGCCAGCAGTCGCTCCCCGGGACAGGGTGGTTATGGCTACACCTTC. Translating it yields CASSRSPGQGGYGYTF. V and J are TRBV27 and TRBJ1-2; TRBD1 matches at 9 bases. Losses at the gene ends were 5 bases for V and 5 bases for J; bases not matched to a gene: 12. The CDR3 covers 16 residues. CDR1 MNHEY and CDR2 SMNVEV come from the germline V gene (reference sequence).